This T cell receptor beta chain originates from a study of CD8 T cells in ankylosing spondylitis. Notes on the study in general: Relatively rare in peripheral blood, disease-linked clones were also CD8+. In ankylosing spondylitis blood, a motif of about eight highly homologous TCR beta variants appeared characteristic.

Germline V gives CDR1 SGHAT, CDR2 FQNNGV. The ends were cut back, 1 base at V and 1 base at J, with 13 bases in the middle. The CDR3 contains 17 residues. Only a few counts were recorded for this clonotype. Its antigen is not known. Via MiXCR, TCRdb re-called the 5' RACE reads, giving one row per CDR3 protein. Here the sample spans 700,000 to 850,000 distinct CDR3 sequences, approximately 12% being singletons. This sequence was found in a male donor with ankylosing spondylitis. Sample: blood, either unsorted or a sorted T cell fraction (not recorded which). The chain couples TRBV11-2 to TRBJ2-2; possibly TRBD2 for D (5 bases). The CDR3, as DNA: TGTGCCAGCAGCTTAGCCCCAATCGGGGTGAACACCGGGGAGCTGTTTTTT. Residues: CASSLAPIGVNTGELFF.